These 21 T cell receptor beta chains share one sample of origin, sequenced in a study of blood T cell repertoires in COVID-19 (TCRdb year 2020). The library relied on the immunoSEQ multiplex PCR assay. Entries here come from immuneACCESS through TCRdb and include only in-frame sequences with V and J called. Some clones fail to appear in such tables; in the studies checked, an unresolved V gene covers under half of the shortfall, and the cause of the remainder is unknown. Within this sample are 90,000 to 120,000 clones, with roughly 82% of them counted one time only. The ten largest clonotypes hold 4% to 5.5% of the sample. The material sequenced was peripheral blood. These receptors originate from a man between 60 and 70 years old with acute or convalescent COVID-19.

V is TRBV3-1 (or the pseudogene TRBV3-2) and J is TRBJ2-5; tentative D call: TRBD2 (7 bases). This CDR3 has 20 residues. Trimming pared 0 bases from V and 5 bases from J, leaving 28 bases between. The germline gives CDR1 LGHDT, CDR2 YNNKEL (reference sequence). The CDR3 sequence is CASSQERPGGGGPRGETQYF. CDR3 nucleotide sequence: TGTGCCAGCAGCCAAGAGAGGCCGGGGGGCGGGGGCCCTCGGGGGGAGACCCAGTACTTC.

The V call is TRBV10-3, the J call TRBJ1-1; a possible D gene is TRBD1 (5 bases). Trimming stripped 8 bases from V and 1 base from J, with 11 bases between. CDR1 is ENHRY and CDR2 is SYGVKD in the germline V gene. CDR3 length: 13 residues. This CDR3 reads CAIGGNRNTEAFF. The CDR3 DNA is TGTGCCATCGGGGGGAACAGGAACACTGAAGCTTTCTTT.

The rearrangement joins TRBV28 to TRBJ2-3, with 13 bases lining up with TRBD2. V lost 6 bases, J lost 2 bases, and 5 bases stayed unmatched. CDR1 is MDHEN, CDR2 SYDVKM, per germline. The length of the CDR3 is 16 residues. The CDR3 coding sequence is TGTGCCAGCAGGAACGGACTAGCGGGAGTCACAGATACGCAGTATTTT. Encoded protein: CASRNGLAGVTDTQYF.

The V gene is TRBV16, the J gene TRBJ2-7; 7 nucleotides align to TRBD2. The CDR3 length is 18 residues. Germline V gives CDR1 KGHSY, CDR2 FQNENV. With 4 bases clipped from V and 0 bases from J, the junction kept 15 bases outside the gene matches. CDR3: CASSPPTGRGISSYEQYF. In nucleotides, the CDR3 is TGTGCCAGCAGCCCTCCGACTGGGCGGGGGATCAGCTCCTACGAGCAGTACTTC. Complete variable domain (other parts from reference TRBV16 and TRBJ2-7): GEEVAQTPKHLVRGEGQKAKLYCAPIKGHSYVFWYQQVLKNEFKFLISFQNENVFDETGMPKERFSAKCLPNSPCSLEIQATKLEDSAVYFCASSPPTGRGISSYEQYFGPGTRLTVT.

The rearrangement uses TRBV5-8 and TRBJ1-5, with a tentative D call TRBD1 (6 bases). V dropped 4 bases and J dropped 5 bases, with 10 bases sitting between them. The CDR3 consists of 13 residues. Germline V gives CDR1 SGHTS, CDR2 YDEGEE. Written as DNA, the CDR3 is TGTGCCAGCAGCCCCAGGGGAGATCAGCCCCAGCATTTT. This gives the protein CASSPRGDQPQHF. The full variable domain, completed using reference TRBV5-8 and TRBJ1-5, is EAGVTQSPTHLIKTRGQQATLRCSPISGHTSVYWYQQALGLGLQFLLWYDEGEERNRGNFPPRFSGRQFPNYSSELNVNALELEDSALYLCASSPRGDQPQHFGDGTRLSIL.

The chain employs TRBV5-1 and TRBJ1-4; 9 bases align to TRBD1. This CDR3 has 15 residues. The ends lost 4 bases at V and 10 bases at J; junction bases unmatched: 11. Germline CDR1 and CDR2: SGHRS and YFSETQ. The CDR3 nucleotides read TGCGCCAGCAGCGGAACCGGGACAGGGTTGGTAAAACTGTTTTTT. This gives the protein CASSGTGTGLVKLFF.

V gene TRBV28 combines with J gene TRBJ1-2; no clear D. The germline CDR1 and CDR2 sequences are MDHEN and SYDVKM. Deletions cut 4 bases from V and 1 base from J, with 16 bases between. The CDR3 covers 16 residues. CDR3 nucleotide sequence: TGTGCCAGCAGTTCTAGCGGCGGTGATTATAACTATGGCTACACCTTC. Amino acids: CASSSSGGDYNYGYTF.

The rearrangement joins TRBV4-1 to TRBJ1-4; tentative D call: TRBD1 (6 bases). Trimming took off 6 bases at V and 8 bases at J, with 10 bases between the two ends. Germline loops: CDR1 MGHRA, CDR2 YSYEKL. The CDR3 consists of 12 residues. CDR3 DNA: TGCGCCAGCAGTCGCGACAGGGAAAAACTGTTTTTT. Translated: CASSRDREKLFF.

The chain uses TRBV7-8 and TRBJ2-2; D uncertain. Germline CDR1 is SGHVS and CDR2 is FQNEAQ. V gave up 1 base and J gave up 2 bases, with 5 bases separating them. This CDR3 has 14 residues. In nucleotides, the CDR3 is TGTGCCAGCAGCTTAGACAGTAACACCGGGGAGCTGTTTTTT. Its translation is CASSLDSNTGELFF.

The chain employs TRBV12-5 and TRBJ1-1, with unresolved D. CDR1 is LGHNT and CDR2 is FRNRAP in the germline V gene. The germline V and J ends were trimmed by 1 base and 2 bases, with 8 bases remaining between them. The CDR3 covers 14 residues. CDR3 nucleotides: TGTGCTAGTGGTTTGGACAGTGCCAACACTGAAGCTTTCTTT. It translates to CASGLDSANTEAFF.

This clone was seen only once. The rearrangement uses TRBV7-2 and TRBJ2-7, with 9 positions matching TRBD2. Trimming removed 5 bases from V and 2 bases from J; junction bases left unmatched: 7. Germline loops: CDR1 SGHTA, CDR2 FQGNSA. The length of the CDR3 is 15 residues. The DNA for the CDR3 is TGTGCCAGCAGCCTCACTAGCGGGTTAGCCTACGAGCAGTACTTC. It yields the protein CASSLTSGLAYEQYF.

The rearrangement links TRBV29-1 to TRBJ2-5; TRBD2 is a possible D gene (5 bases). Trimming removed 3 bases at V and 1 base at J, with 9 bases between. This CDR3 has 13 residues. The germline CDR1 and CDR2 sequences are SQVTM and ANQGSEA. The CDR3 DNA is TGCAGCGTTGATCGGGGAACCCAAGAGACCCAGTACTTC. The encoded protein is CSVDRGTQETQYF.

The chain joins TRBV10-3 to TRBJ2-7; no clear D gene. Trimming removed 5 bases from V and 7 bases from J, with 12 bases in between. CDR1 ENHRY and CDR2 SYGVKD come from the germline V gene. This CDR3 region has 12 residues. The CDR3 loop reads CAISYNIKEQYF. The CDR3, as DNA: TGTGCCATCAGTTATAACATAAAGGAGCAGTACTTC.

This clone was observed a handful of times. The gene calls are TRBV7-6 and TRBJ2-2; no definite D call. Trimming stripped 5 bases from V and 7 bases from J, with 11 bases between. The CDR3 extends over 13 amino acids. CDR1 and CDR2 (germline): SGHVS, FNYEAQ. CDR3 DNA: TGTGCCAGCAGCCCCGTGGCTGTCGGGGAGCTGTTTTTT. Protein: CASSPVAVGELFF.

The chain is built from TRBV6-5 and TRBJ2-7, with TRBD1 identical over 10 bases. This CDR3 comprises 14 residues. Germline V gene lookup returns CDR1 MNHEY and CDR2 SVGAGI. V shed 5 bases, J shed 3 bases, and the junction held 4 bases outside the gene matches. In DNA form, the CDR3 reads TGTGCCAGCAGTCCGGGGGACAGGGGCTACGAGCAGTACTTC. Its translation: CASSPGDRGYEQYF.

The chain joins TRBV28 to TRBJ1-2, with 8 bases identical to TRBD1. J gave up 5 bases and V 6 bases, and 11 bases lay outside the gene matches. There are 15 residues in the CDR3. Germline assignment: CDR1 MDHEN and CDR2 SYDVKM. This chain's CDR3 is CASSSTGESGYGYTF. The CDR3, as DNA: TGTGCCAGCAGCTCGACAGGGGAAAGTGGGTATGGCTACACCTTC.

The chain recombines TRBV11-2 with TRBJ2-2; 12 bases are a match to TRBD2. V lost 0 bases and J lost 4; bases outside the gene matches: 3. Germline V gene sequence: CDR1 SGHAT, CDR2 FQNNGV. The CDR3 contains 17 residues. The CDR3 here is CASSLERTSGTTGELFF. The CDR3 DNA reads as TGTGCCAGCAGCTTAGAGCGGACTAGCGGGACCACCGGGGAGCTGTTTTTT.

This clone turned up a few times. CDR3 coding DNA: TGTGCCAGCAGCCCGGACAGGGATGGCTACACCTTC. Translating gives CASSPDRDGYTF. V gene TRBV5-4 combines with J gene TRBJ1-2; 8 bases map to TRBD1. Germline CDR1 is SGHNT and CDR2 is YYREEE (reference sequence). V was clipped by 4 bases and J by 6 bases; unmatched bases: 2. The CDR3 runs to 12 residues.

The chain employs TRBV27 and TRBJ2-3, with 9 bases matching TRBD2. V lost 2 bases and J lost 4; bases outside the gene matches: 1. The CDR3 spans 14 residues. The germline CDR1 and CDR2 sequences are MNHEY and SMNVEV (reference sequence). CDR3: CASSLGTSPDTQYF. For the CDR3, the DNA is TGTGCCAGCAGTTTAGGGACTAGCCCAGATACGCAGTATTTT.

The chain's CDR3 is CASADREVGGELFF. DNA for the CDR3: TGTGCTAGCGCGGACAGGGAAGTTGGCGGGGAGCTGTTTTTT. The chain recombines TRBV7-7 with TRBJ2-2, with TRBD1 matching 8 bases. The CDR3 is 14 amino acids. The germline V gene has CDR1 SSHAT and CDR2 FNYEAQ (reference sequence).

This clone was detected a few times. J is TRBJ1-1 and V is TRBV19; 7 nucleotides agree with TRBD1. CDR1 and CDR2 (germline): LNHDA, SQIVND (reference sequence). V dropped 4 bases and J dropped 6; count of bases not matched to a gene: 11. CDR3 size: 15 residues. For the CDR3, the DNA is TGTGCCAGTAGTAACCTGGCAGGGGGGTTTGCTGAAGCTTTCTTT. Amino acids: CASSNLAGGFAEAFF.